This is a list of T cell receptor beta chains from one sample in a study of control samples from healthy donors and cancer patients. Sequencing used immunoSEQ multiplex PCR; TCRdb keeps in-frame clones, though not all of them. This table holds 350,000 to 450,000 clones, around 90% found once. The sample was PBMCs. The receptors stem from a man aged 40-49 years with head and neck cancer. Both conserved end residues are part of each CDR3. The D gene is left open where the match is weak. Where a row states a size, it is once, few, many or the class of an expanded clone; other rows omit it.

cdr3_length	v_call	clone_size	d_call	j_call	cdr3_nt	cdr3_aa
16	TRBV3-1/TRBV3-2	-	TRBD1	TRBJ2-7	TGTGCCAGCAGCCCTCGACAGGGGGGCGTCGGCAACGAGCAGTACTTC	CASSPRQGGVGNEQYF
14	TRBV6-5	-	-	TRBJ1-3	TGTGCCAGCAGTTATGAGCGCTCTGGAAACACCATATATTTT	CASSYERSGNTIYF
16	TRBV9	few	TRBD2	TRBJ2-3	TGTGCCAGCAGCTTGGGGACTAGCGGTTACACAGATACGCAGTATTTT	CASSLGTSGYTDTQYF
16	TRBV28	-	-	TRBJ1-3	TGTGCCAGCATGACCCCCGCGGCAAACTCTGGAAACACCATATATTTT	CASMTPAANSGNTIYF
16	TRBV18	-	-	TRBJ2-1	TGTGCCAGCTCACCCGGCGGGGGGACAGCGGTGAATGAGCAGTTCTTC	CASSPGGGTAVNEQFF
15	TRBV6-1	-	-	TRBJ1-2	TGTGCCAGCAGTGAAGGGGAGGTCGGGGTCTATGGCTACACCTTC	CASSEGEVGVYGYTF
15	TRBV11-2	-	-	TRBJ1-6	TGTGCCAGCAGCTTTTCGGGCAGCTATAATTCACCCCTCCACTTT	CASSFSGSYNSPLHF
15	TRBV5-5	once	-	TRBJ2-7	TGTGCCAGCAGCGGAAAACCGACGGACTCCTACGAGCAGTACTTC	CASSGKPTDSYEQYF
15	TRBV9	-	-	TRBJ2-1	TGTGCCAGCAGCGCCTCGCAGGGGGGAGGCAATGAGCAGTTCTTC	CASSASQGGGNEQFF
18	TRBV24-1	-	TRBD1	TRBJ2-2	TGTGCCACCAGCTACCTACCGACAGACAGGGTGTGGCCCGGGGAGCTGTTTTTT	CATSYLPTDRVWPGELFF
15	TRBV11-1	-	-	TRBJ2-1	TGTGCCAGCAGCCCCCTGGTGGGGGCAATTAATGAGCAGTTCTTC	CASSPLVGAINEQFF
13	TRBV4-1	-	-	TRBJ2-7	TGCGCCAGCAGCCAAGATGGAGGGTGGGAGCAGTACTTC	CASSQDGGWEQYF
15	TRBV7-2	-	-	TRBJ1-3	TGTGCCAGCAGCTTAGTAAGGGCCTCTGGAAACACCATATATTTT	CASSLVRASGNTIYF
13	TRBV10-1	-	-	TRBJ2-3	TGCGCCAGCAGTGCGGGCGACACAGATACGCAGTATTTT	CASSAGDTDTQYF
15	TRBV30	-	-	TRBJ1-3	TGTGCCTGGAGTCTAGACAGGTTCGCTGGAAACACCATATATTTT	CAWSLDRFAGNTIYF
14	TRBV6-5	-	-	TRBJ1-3	TGTGCCAGCAGTTACGAAGGTTCTGGAAACACCATATATTTT	CASSYEGSGNTIYF
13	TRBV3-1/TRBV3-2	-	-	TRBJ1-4	TGTGCCAGCAGCCTCCGGAGTGGGGAAAAACTGTTTTTT	CASSLRSGEKLFF
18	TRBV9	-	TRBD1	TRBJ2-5	TGTGCCAGCAGCGTAGCTGGGATGACAGGGGGCGTGGGAGAGACCCAGTACTTC	CASSVAGMTGGVGETQYF
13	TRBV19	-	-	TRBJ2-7	TGTGCCAGTAGTCGCAGGGTTGACTACGAGCAGTACTTC	CASSRRVDYEQYF
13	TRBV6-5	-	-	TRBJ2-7	TGTGCCAGCAGCCGCCCGCCGATCTCTGAGCAGTACTTC	CASSRPPISEQYF
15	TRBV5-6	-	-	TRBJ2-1	TGTGCCAGCAGCTTGGTAGAGGTGCACGGAGTTGAGCAGTTCTTC	CASSLVEVHGVEQFF
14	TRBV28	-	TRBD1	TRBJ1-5	TGTGCCAGCAGTTCCTGGACAGGGAACCAGCCCCAGCATTTT	CASSSWTGNQPQHF
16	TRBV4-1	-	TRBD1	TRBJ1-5	TGCGCCAGCAGCCCAGGACAGGGTCCGGGCAATCAGCCCCAGCATTTT	CASSPGQGPGNQPQHF
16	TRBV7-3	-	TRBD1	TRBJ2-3	TGTGCCAGCAGCCCCGGGACAGGATCGAGAGCAGATACGCAGTATTTT	CASSPGTGSRADTQYF
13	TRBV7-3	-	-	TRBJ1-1	TGTGCCAGCAGCTTAACAACGATGGCAGGAGCTTTCTTT	CASSLTTMAGAFF
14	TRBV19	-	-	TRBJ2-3	TGTGCCAGTAGTTCTGGGACCGGGGCAGATACGCAGTATTTT	CASSSGTGADTQYF
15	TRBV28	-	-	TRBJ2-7	TGTGCCAGCAGTTTGCCCCGGGACACCCTATACGAGCAGTACTTC	CASSLPRDTLYEQYF
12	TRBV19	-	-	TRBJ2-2	TGTGCCAGTAGTATAGGGCTCGGGGAGCTGTTTTTT	CASSIGLGELFF
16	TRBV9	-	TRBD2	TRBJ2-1	TGTGCCAGCAGCGCGTTACTAGCGGGAGGTTACAATGAGCAGTTCTTC	CASSALLAGGYNEQFF
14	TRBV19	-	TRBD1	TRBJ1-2	TGTGCCAGTAAGTCCCACAGGGGCTCCTATGGCTACACCTTC	CASKSHRGSYGYTF
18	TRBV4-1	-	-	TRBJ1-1	TGCGCCAGCAGCCAAGATACCCCTGTAGTCAGAAGATTCGCTGAAGCTTTCTTT	CASSQDTPVVRRFAEAFF
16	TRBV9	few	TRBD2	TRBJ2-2	TGTGCCAGCAGCGTAGTGCTAGCGGGACAACTTGGGGAGCTGTTTTTT	CASSVVLAGQLGELFF
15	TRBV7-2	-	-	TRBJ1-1	TGTGCCAGCAGTCAGCCAGGCAGGGTTAACACTGAAGCTTTCTTT	CASSQPGRVNTEAFF
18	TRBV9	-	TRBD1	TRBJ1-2	TGTGCCAGCAGCGTGGGGATGGACAGGGGGCACTTTAACTATGGCTACACCTTC	CASSVGMDRGHFNYGYTF
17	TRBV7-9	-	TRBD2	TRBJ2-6	TGTGCCAGCAGCCTAGCGGGGAGAGACCCTGGGGCCAACGTCCTGACTTTC	CASSLAGRDPGANVLTF
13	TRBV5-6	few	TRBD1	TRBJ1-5	TGTGCCAGCAGCTTTACAGGGGACCAGCCCCAGCATTTT	CASSFTGDQPQHF
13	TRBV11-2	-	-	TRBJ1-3	TGTGCCAGCAAAACGGACTCTGGAAACACCATATATTTT	CASKTDSGNTIYF
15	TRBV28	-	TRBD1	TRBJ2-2	TGTGCCAGCAAATCGGACAGGGGATCGTTAGGGGAGCTGTTTTTT	CASKSDRGSLGELFF
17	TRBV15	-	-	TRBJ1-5	TGTGCCACCAGCAGAGGCCGTTCGGGGGCGGACAGTCAGCCCCAGCATTTT	CATSRGRSGADSQPQHF
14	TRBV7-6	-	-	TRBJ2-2	TGTGCCAGCAGCTTATGGCCGGGGACCGGGGAGCTGTTTTTT	CASSLWPGTGELFF
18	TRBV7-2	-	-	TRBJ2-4	TGTGCCAGCAGCTTAGTCGTAATAGGAAATCTAGCCAAAAACATTCAGTACTTC	CASSLVVIGNLAKNIQYF
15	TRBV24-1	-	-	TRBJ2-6	TGTGCCACCAGTGATTCAGGGGCTGGGGCCAACGTCCTGACTTTC	CATSDSGAGANVLTF
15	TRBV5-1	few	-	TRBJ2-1	TGCGCCAGCAGCTTGGCCCTAGATTATCTCAATGAGCAGTTCTTC	CASSLALDYLNEQFF